This TCR beta chain was sequenced during a study of metastatic and nonmetastatic thyroid tumors. TCRdb reassembled clones from the PCR reads with MiXCR. This table has some 38,000 clones, less than 15% appearing once. No patient received treatment before thyroid surgery. From germline, CDR1 is MNHNS and CDR2 SASEGT. V was shortened by 7 bases and J by 5 bases, with 12 bases between the two germline ends. The length of the CDR3 is 12 residues. Sequencing was carried out using blood. This chain connects TRBV6-1 to TRBJ2-7, with D uncertain. The sequence was obtained from a female donor with papillary thyroid cancer or a benign thyroid nodule (not recorded which). Some clones in this sample may be carry-over from other donors' samples. CDR3 residues: CASNKRMDEQYF. The CDR3 nucleotides are TGTGCCAGCAATAAGCGTATGGACGAGCAGTACTTC.